A single sample gave rise to the 13 T cell receptor beta chains below, sequenced in a study of T cells in women clearing cervical HPV infection. Using immunoSEQ multiplex PCR, the repertoire was profiled, and TCRdb retains in-frame clones only, with some absent. The ten most abundant clones cover 4.8% of a sample with under 45,000 clones. Input material: blood buffy coat. These receptors originate from a woman aged 18-69 years with a cervical HPV16 infection that either progressed to CIN3+ or cleared (not recorded which).

Notes on this clone: The read stops 3 residues short of the end of the CDR3; the missing end is completed from the germline J gene. V and J are TRBV10-3 and TRBJ2-7; 9 bases match TRBD1. This CDR3 has 14 amino acids. Germline V gene sequence: CDR1 ENHRY, CDR2 SYGVKD. The V and J ends lost 3 bases and 5 bases, in that order; junction bases with no gene match: 5. CDR3 amino acids: CAISDPTGGHEQYF. The sequenced CDR3 bases are TGTGCCATCAGTGATCCGACAGGGGGTCACGAG.

The sequenced part of the CDR3 DNA is TGCGCCAGCTCTCTCGCAGGGGAA. This encodes CASSLAGE. The complete CDR3 sequence is CASSLAGEAFF. This chain connects TRBV5-1 to TRBJ1-1; a weak D match, TRBD1 (5 bases). The CDR3 is cut off 3 residues early in the read; its end comes from the germline J gene. Germline-derived CDR1 and CDR2 are SGHRS and YFSETQ. The CDR3 covers 11 residues.

Note on this clone: The CDR3 end is not reached by the read, which stops 3 residues before it; the germline J gene fills it in. The chain recombines TRBV6-1 with TRBJ2-6; a weak D match, TRBD1 (6 bases). Trimming pared 1 base from V and 1 base from J, leaving 11 bases between. This CDR3 spans 17 amino acids. Germline CDR1 reads MNHNS; CDR2 reads SASEGT. Incomplete CDR3 DNA: TGTGCCAGCAGTGAAGGGACAGAACCTTCTGGGGCCAACGTC. It encodes CASSEGTEPSGANV. The full CDR3 is CASSEGTEPSGANVLTF.

Concerning this clone itself: Read sequence stops 3 residues before the CDR3 end, and the germline J gene provides the missing end. V gene TRBV11-2 combines with J gene TRBJ2-3, with D possibly TRBD1 on 6 matching bases. The CDR3 consists of 15 residues. Trimming stripped 4 bases from V and 0 bases from J, with 11 bases between. The germline CDR1 and CDR2 sequences are SGHAT and FQNNGV. CDR3 residues: CASSSRTDSTDTQYF. The sequenced part of the CDR3 DNA is TGTGCCAGCAGCTCAAGGACAGATAGCACAGATACG.

Comments on this clone: Read sequence stops 3 residues before the CDR3 end, and the germline J gene provides the missing end. The V and J genes are TRBV5-4 and TRBJ2-1; D remains ambiguous. Looked up from germline, CDR1 is SGHNT and CDR2 is YYREEE (reference sequence). The CDR3 consists of 13 residues. With 0 bases removed from V and 5 bases from J, the gap between germline ends came to 6 bases. CDR3 DNA, as far as it was read: TGTGCCAGCAGCTTGGCCTCTGACAATGAG. Translating gives CASSLASDNE. In full, the CDR3 reads CASSLASDNEQFF.

Concerning this clone itself: The CDR3 end is not reached by the read, which stops 3 residues before it; the germline J gene fills it in. The rearrangement uses TRBV19 and TRBJ2-1, with D possibly matching TRBD1 (5 bases). V was shortened by 3 bases and J by 5 bases, with 14 bases between the two germline ends. This CDR3 has 15 amino acids. Germline assignment: CDR1 LNHDA and CDR2 SQIVND (reference sequence). CDR3 sequence reads: CASSMGRDNNNEQFF. The sequenced CDR3 bases are TGTGCCAGTAGTATGGGCAGGGATAACAACAATGAG.

For this clone: Sequencing ends 3 residues short of the CDR3 end; the germline J gene provides the rest. The chain has TRBV5-1 and TRBJ1-2; 8 bases fit TRBD1. Trimming removed 5 bases from V and 3 bases from J; junction bases left unmatched: 12. The CDR3 covers 16 residues. From germline, CDR1 is SGHRS and CDR2 YFSETQ. CDR3 region: CASRATGGSADYGYTF. The covered CDR3 bases are TGCGCCAGCAGAGCTACAGGGGGAAGCGCGGACTATGGC.

Turning to this clone: The CDR3 end falls 3 residues outside the read, so it is completed with the germline J gene. V and J are TRBV7-3 and TRBJ1-1; 7 nucleotides align to TRBD1. Germline V CDR1 and CDR2: SGHTA, FQGTGA. The J segment lost 3 bases and the V segment lost 5 bases, leaving 3 bases of the junction unmatched. The CDR3 is 13 amino acids. The CDR3 is CASSKDRYTEAFF. Incomplete CDR3 DNA: TGTGCCAGCAGCAAGGACAGGTACACTGAA.

A note on this clone: One end of the junction varies from germline; a read error may be responsible. The read stops 3 residues short of the end of the CDR3; the missing end is completed from the germline J gene. The chain recombines TRBV7-7 with TRBJ2-5; 7 bases agree with TRBD1. This CDR3 is 16 amino acids long. Germline V gene lookup returns CDR1 SSHAT and CDR2 FNYEAQ (reference sequence). The CDR3 sequence: CASSLGAGGLQETQYF. CDR3 DNA (partial): TGTGCTAGCAGCTTGGGCGCAGGGGGTTTACAAGAGACC.

A remark on this clone: Read data end 3 residues before the CDR3 end; the end is taken from the germline J gene. This chain links TRBV5-1 with TRBJ1-1, with 7 bases matching TRBD1. Losses at the gene ends were 0 bases for V and 1 base for J; bases not matched to a gene: 3. This CDR3 is 15 amino acids long. The germline V gene encodes CDR1 SGHRS and CDR2 YFSETQ. The sequenced CDR3 bases are TGCGCCAGCAGCTTGGAAGCAGGGGGGAACACTGAA. This sequence encodes CASSLEAGGNTE. The full CDR3 protein is CASSLEAGGNTEAFF.

Remarks on this clone: The read halts 3 residues ahead of the CDR3 end, with the missing end drawn from the germline J gene. The rearrangement joins TRBV20-1 to TRBJ2-2; D call uncertain. The CDR3 is 16 residues long. V was cut by 0 bases and J by 0 bases, with 11 bases left in between. The germline V gene has CDR1 DFQATT and CDR2 SNEGSKA (reference sequence). CDR3 DNA (partial): TGCAGTGCTAGAGATGGGCAGACCTCGAACACCGGGGAG. It specifies CSARDGQTSNTGE. The whole CDR3 protein is CSARDGQTSNTGELFF.

In the case of this clone: From the germline J gene comes the end of the CDR3, since the read stops 3 residues before it. The rearrangement joins TRBV12-3 or TRBV12-4 to TRBJ2-7; D gene ambiguous. The V and J ends lost 6 bases and 2 bases respectively, with 5 bases between them. There are 11 residues in the CDR3. CDR3 in amino acids: CASRGTYEQYF. The sequenced part of the CDR3 DNA is TGTGCCAGCAGGGGCACCTACGAG.

As to this clone: The CDR3 extends 3 residues past the end of the read, so its final part is completed from the germline J gene. This chain connects TRBV19 to TRBJ2-3; a weak D match, TRBD1 (6 bases). The CDR3 runs to 14 residues. CDR1 is LNHDA and CDR2 is SQIVND in the germline V gene (reference sequence). The V end was cut by 3 bases, the J end by 2 bases, with 9 bases between. The DNA read from the CDR3 is TGTGCCAGTAGTATCAACAGGGCCACAGATACG. Its translation: CASSINRATDT. The CDR3 in full is CASSINRATDTQYF.